The 22 T cell receptor beta chains below come from one sample, sequenced in a study of spatial heterogeneity in lung cancer. Noted time point: sample taken at primary tumor resection. Unsorted tumor, nontumor lung tissue or cryopreserved PBMC supplied the whole RNA. One entry per CDR3 protein results from TCRdb running MiXCR on the 5' RACE reads. The sample records approximately 7,000 distinct CDR3 sequences, nearly 4% being singletons. Material: normal lung tissue next to the tumor, obtained at surgery. The receptors stem from a female donor with early-stage non-small cell lung cancer.

Many counts were recorded for this clonotype. Because the library targeted alpha chains, this beta chain is an off-target read whose size means little. J is TRBJ2-5 and V is TRBV27; TRBD2 matches 8 bases. This CDR3 comprises 15 residues. Germline-derived CDR1 and CDR2 are MNHEY and SMNVEV (reference sequence). The junction had 11 bases not matched to a gene; V was cut back by 9 bases and J by 2 bases. CDR3 nucleotide sequence: TGTGCCAGTGCGCCCGGGACTAGAATGCAAGAGACCCAGTACTTC. Protein product: CASAPGTRMQETQYF.

In this sample, this clonotype turned up many times. A library prepared for alpha chains yielded this beta chain as an off-target read; its size is of little meaning. The chain joins TRBV4-2 to TRBJ1-5; D gene unclear. Trimming shortened V by 0 bases and J by 7 bases, and 7 bases separated the two germline ends. In germline, CDR1 is LGHNA, CDR2 YNFKEQ. The CDR3 is 13 amino acids. Written as DNA, the CDR3 is TGTGCCAGCAGCCAAGAGATGTCACAGCCCCAGCATTTT. Encoded protein: CASSQEMSQPQHF.

This clonotype was detected ten times or more. Because the library targeted alpha chains, this beta chain is an off-target read whose size means little. CDR3 in DNA: TGCAGCGTTGCTTGGCAGGGTAGGGGAACCTACCAAGAGACCCAGTACTTC. Its protein is CSVAWQGRGTYQETQYF. The rearrangement uses TRBV29-1 and TRBJ2-5; TRBD1 is a possible D gene (5 bases). Germline V gene lookup returns CDR1 SQVTM and CDR2 ANQGSEA. This CDR3 has 17 residues. V lost 4 bases to trimming and J lost 0 bases, with 21 bases between them.

This clonotype was detected ten times or more. The library was prepared for alpha chains; this beta chain is a stray read, so its frequency means little. This chain connects TRBV11-2 to TRBJ1-4; tentative D call: TRBD1 (5 bases). V was shortened by 3 bases and J by 11 bases, with 13 bases between the two germline ends. The germline gives CDR1 SGHAT, CDR2 FQNNGV. CDR3 length equals 13 residues. The CDR3 DNA reads TGTGCCAGCAGCTTCCGACGGGGGTGGAAACTGTTTTTT. This sequence encodes CASSFRRGWKLFF.

With respect to this clonotype: This beta chain slipped into a library made for alpha chains as a stray read, so its size is not meaningful. The DNA of the CDR3 is TGTGCCAGCACCGGGGACAGGGAGGGTGAAAAACTGTTTTTT. Translated, it gives CASTGDREGEKLFF. J is TRBJ1-4 and V is TRBV12-3 or TRBV12-4; TRBD1 agrees at 9 bases. CDR3 length: 14 amino acids. V lost 7 bases, J lost 7 bases, and 7 bases stayed unmatched.

This clonotype has at least ten counts. Since it is a stray read in a library aimed at alpha chains, this beta chain has a size that is not meaningful. The chain has TRBV9 and TRBJ1-6; D is unresolved. Germline values: CDR1 SGDLS, CDR2 YYNGEE. The CDR3 runs to 13 residues. V gave up 1 base and J gave up 10 bases, with 9 bases separating them. The CDR3 sequence: CASSVKEGSPLHF. CDR3 coding DNA: TGTGCCAGCAGCGTAAAGGAGGGATCACCCCTCCACTTT.

This clonotype appeared a single time. This beta chain is a stray read from a library made for alpha chains; its abundance is not meaningful. The V gene is TRBV20-1, the J gene TRBJ1-1; no clear D gene. This CDR3 contains 13 residues. The germline gives CDR1 DFQATT, CDR2 SNEGSKA (reference sequence). V lost 6 bases and J lost 1, with 12 bases in between. CDR3 sequence reads: CSAPLPGNTEAFF. The CDR3 DNA is TGCAGTGCGCCCCTCCCAGGGAACACTGAAGCTTTCTTT.

This clonotype is large (0.1 to 1%). Because the library targeted alpha chains, this beta chain is an off-target read whose size means little. The CDR3 loop reads CSARDRASGLASTGDTQYF. DNA of the CDR3: TGCAGTGCTAGAGATAGGGCGTCGGGACTAGCCTCAACCGGAGATACGCAGTATTTT. J is TRBJ2-3 and V is TRBV20-1, with 9 bases that match TRBD2. This CDR3 comprises 19 residues. Looked up from germline, CDR1 is DFQATT and CDR2 is SNEGSKA (reference sequence). The ends lost 0 bases at V and 5 bases at J; junction bases unmatched: 18.

This clonotype was seen many times. A library made for alpha chains picked up this beta chain off target, so its size means little. The rearrangement uses TRBV15 and TRBJ1-5; D not certain. Germline CDR1 reads LNHNV; CDR2 reads YYDKDF (reference sequence). The V end was cut by 0 bases, the J end by 5 bases, with 8 bases between. This CDR3 is built from 14 residues. The CDR3 is CATSRDGGHQPQHF. Written as DNA, the CDR3 is TGTGCCACCAGCAGAGATGGCGGGCATCAGCCCCAGCATTTT.

This clonotype is categorized as medium-sized. This beta chain was picked up by a library intended for alpha chains and is off target, so its count carries little meaning. The DNA for the CDR3 is TGTGCCAGCAGCTTAGCAGGGGTTTCTGAGCAGTTCTTC. Translating gives CASSLAGVSEQFF. This chain joins TRBV7-9 and TRBJ2-1, with TRBD1 as a possible D gene (5 bases). V was pared by 0 bases and J by 9 bases, with 9 bases between. This CDR3 is built from 13 residues. Germline lookup yields CDR1 SEHNR and CDR2 FQNEAQ (reference sequence).

Turning to this clonotype: This beta chain is off target for a library built for alpha chains, so its abundance means little. The chain carries TRBV5-4 and TRBJ2-7, with D perhaps being TRBD1 or TRBD2 (5 bases each). Germline V lookup: CDR1 SGHNT, CDR2 YYREEE (reference sequence). The ends were cut back, 0 bases at V and 7 bases at J, with 17 bases in the middle. The CDR3 runs to 15 residues. The chain's CDR3 is CASSLARGAPGEQYF. The CDR3 nucleotides read TGTGCCAGCAGCTTGGCGAGGGGCGCCCCCGGAGAGCAGTACTTC.

This clonotype is categorized as medium-sized (0.01 to 0.1%). Being off target in a library aimed at alpha chains, this beta chain has a size of little meaning. The chain carries TRBV9 and TRBJ1-6, with D possibly being TRBD1 (5 bases). V lost 3 bases and J lost 5, with 9 bases in between. From germline, CDR1 is SGDLS and CDR2 YYNGEE. The CDR3 runs 14 residues. The CDR3 sequence is CASSEGPHNSPLHF. CDR3 DNA sequence: TGTGCCAGCAGCGAGGGGCCTCATAATTCACCCCTCCACTTT.

This clonotype came up many times. This beta chain lies outside the target of a library built for alpha chains; its clone size means little. The chain combines TRBV6-6 with TRBJ2-7; 11 positions match TRBD1. Trimming removed 2 bases from V and 7 bases from J; junction bases left unmatched: 10. CDR1 and CDR2 from the germline V gene are MNHNY and SVGAGI (reference sequence). The CDR3 runs to 16 residues. As DNA, the CDR3 is TGTGCCAGCAGTTACACCCCAGGGACAGGGGGTGAAGAGCAGTACTTC. It yields the protein CASSYTPGTGGEEQYF.

This clonotype was recorded many times. A library made for alpha chains picked up this beta chain off target, so its size means little. The CDR3 DNA reads TGTGCCAGCAGTTACGATGGGACAGGCGGGGAGCTGTTTTTT. This codes for CASSYDGTGGELFF. This chain uses TRBV6-6 with TRBJ2-2; TRBD1 matches 8 bases. The CDR3 is 14 residues long. J was trimmed by 7 bases and V by 2 bases; bases with no gene match: 3. The germline CDR1 and CDR2 sequences are MNHNY and SVGAGI (reference sequence).

This clonotype appeared many times. This beta chain turned up in a library designed for alpha chains; as an off-target read, its abundance says little. The genes are TRBV14 and TRBJ2-1; 7 nucleotides line up with TRBD2. Per germline, CDR1 SGHDN and CDR2 FVKESK. The CDR3 runs to 16 residues. V dropped 0 bases and J dropped 8; count of bases not matched to a gene: 10. The CDR3 here is CASSQDLERGSDEQFF. The CDR3 coding sequence is TGTGCCAGCAGCCAAGATCTCGAGCGGGGAAGTGATGAGCAGTTCTTC.

This clonotype was detected ten times or more. The size of this beta chain means little, since it is a stray read in a library made for alpha chains. J is TRBJ1-5 and V is TRBV28; D is unclear. This CDR3 is 15 amino acids long. V was clipped by 4 bases and J by 1 base, with 11 bases between them. From germline, CDR1 is MDHEN and CDR2 SYDVKM. In nucleotides, the CDR3 is TGTGCCAGCAGTTACATGACCCAAAGCAATCAGCCCCAGCATTTT. This gives the protein CASSYMTQSNQPQHF.

This clonotype has at least ten counts. A library prepared for alpha chains yielded this beta chain as an off-target read; its size is of little meaning. V gene TRBV14 combines with J gene TRBJ2-1; D is ambiguous. The V gene's germline CDR1 is SGHDN and CDR2 FVKESK. Trimming removed 0 bases at V and 3 bases at J, with 9 bases between. The CDR3 runs 15 residues. As DNA, the CDR3 is TGTGCCAGCAGCCAAGATCTTGGCAGCTACAATGAGCAGTTCTTC. Its translation is CASSQDLGSYNEQFF. Combining the CDR3 with reference TRBV14 and TRBJ2-1 gives the whole variable domain EAGVTQFPSHSVIEKGQTVTLRCDPISGHDNLYWYRRVMGKEIKFLLHFVKESKQDESGMPNNRFLAERTGGTYSTLKVQPAELEDSGVYFCASSQDLGSYNEQFFGPGTRLTVL.

In its sample, this clonotype is medium-sized. This beta chain lies outside the target of a library built for alpha chains; its clone size means little. The rearrangement links TRBV27 to TRBJ2-1, with unresolved D. V dropped 10 bases and J dropped 0 bases, with 10 bases sitting between them. CDR3 length: 13 residues. Germline lookup yields CDR1 MNHEY and CDR2 SMNVEV (reference sequence). The CDR3 here is CATSGRSYNEQFF. CDR3 nucleotide sequence: TGTGCCACCTCGGGTCGCTCCTACAATGAGCAGTTCTTC.

This clonotype has at least ten counts. Being off target in a library aimed at alpha chains, this beta chain has a size of little meaning. The genes are TRBV7-3 and TRBJ2-1; TRBD2 matches at 11 bases. The CDR3 length is 15 residues. Germline trimming cut 2 bases from V and 6 bases from J; bases unmatched to any gene: 3. The germline V gene has CDR1 SGHTA and CDR2 FQGTGA. The CDR3 nucleotides read TGTGCCAGCAGCTTATTTCTAGCGGGGGGCAATGAGCAGTTCTTC. Protein sequence: CASSLFLAGGNEQFF. The whole variable domain, filled in from reference TRBV7-3 and TRBJ2-1, reads GAGVSQTPSNKVTEKGKYVELRCDPISGHTALYWYRQSLGQGPEFLIYFQGTGAADDSGLPNDRFFAVRPEGSVSTLKIQRTERGDSAVYLCASSLFLAGGNEQFFGPGTRLTVL.

This clonotype occurred many times. Because the library targeted alpha chains, this beta chain is an off-target read whose size means little. The chain links TRBV7-6 to TRBJ2-7, with 12 bases aligning to TRBD1. The CDR3 is 17 amino acids. The trim removed 4 bases at V and 5 bases at J, leaving 12 bases unmatched. Germline V gene lookup returns CDR1 SGHVS and CDR2 FNYEAQ. In nucleotides, the CDR3 is TGTGCCAGCAGCTCCCGCCCCCCGGGACAGGGGGCAAACGAGCAGTACTTC. This translates into CASSSRPPGQGANEQYF. Using reference TRBV7-6 and TRBJ2-7 for the parts outside the CDR3, the full variable domain is GAGVSQSPRYKVTKRGQDVALRCDPISGHVSLYWYRQALGQGPEFLTYFNYEAQQDKSGLPNDRFSAERPEGSISTLTIQRTEQRDSAMYRCASSSRPPGQGANEQYFGPGTRLTVT.

This clonotype was found many times. This beta chain is a stray sequence in a library constructed for alpha chains; its clone size is not meaningful. The chain recombines TRBV19 with TRBJ1-4; 10 bases align to TRBD1. This CDR3 region has 15 residues. CDR1 and CDR2 from the germline V gene are LNHDA and SQIVND (reference sequence). The J segment lost 7 bases and the V segment lost 7 bases, leaving 9 bases of the junction unmatched. The CDR3, as DNA: TGTGCCAGTACCACTACGGGGACAGGGGTTGAAAAACTGTTTTTT. Encoded protein: CASTTTGTGVEKLFF.

This clonotype was picked up many times. Because the library targeted alpha chains, this beta chain is an off-target read whose size means little. The chain is built from TRBV7-2 and TRBJ1-4; 9 bases align to TRBD1. With 5 bases clipped from V and 8 bases from J, the junction kept 12 bases outside the gene matches. Germline CDR1 and CDR2: SGHTA and FQGNSA. The CDR3 runs 16 residues. The DNA for the CDR3 is TGTGCCAGCAGCGCCCGAACAGGGGGCAAGGAAGAAAAACTGTTTTTT. It translates to CASSARTGGKEEKLFF.